These T cell receptor beta chains were read from a single sample in a study of blood T cell repertoires in COVID-19. Data came from immunoSEQ multiplex PCR; TCRdb stores just in-frame clones and leaves some out. The profile shows under 200,000 clones, over 75% of them singletons. Sequenced input: peripheral blood. The receptor set was obtained from a man aged 65 to 79 with acute or convalescent COVID-19. Each CDR3 is given with its conserved first and last residue. D genes are given only for firm matches. Some rows mark clone size as missing; the rest say once, few, many or name a class of expanded clone.

TRBJ2-3	NA	NA	TRBV2	TGTGCCAGCGACAGGAACACAGATACGCAGTATTTT	CASDRNTDTQYF
TRBJ2-3	NA	NA	TRBV24-1	TGTGCCACCAGTGATTTGTCTCGGGGGTTAGACACAGATACGCAGTATTTT	CATSDLSRGLDTDTQYF
TRBJ2-7	once	TRBD2	TRBV27	TGTGCCAGCAGTTTACAGACTAGCGGGCTTTACGAGCAGTACTTC	CASSLQTSGLYEQYF
TRBJ1-5	NA	NA	TRBV28	TGTGCCAGCATCGGTGGAGGGGCAGGGAGTTTTCAGCCCCAGCATTTT	CASIGGGAGSFQPQHF
TRBJ1-1	NA	NA	TRBV7-8	TGTGCCAGCAGCTTACCAGAAACACAGAACACTGAAGCTTTCTTT	CASSLPETQNTEAFF
TRBJ2-7	few	NA	TRBV5-1	TGCGCCAGCAGCTTGTCGGCAGGGGTCTACGAGCAGTACTTC	CASSLSAGVYEQYF
TRBJ2-1	once	NA	TRBV28	TGTGCCAGCAGTGATCACAGCTCAGCCTACAATGAGCAGTTCTTC	CASSDHSSAYNEQFF
TRBJ1-3	NA	NA	TRBV10-3	TGTGCCAGCACGATCGGGGGAGTCTCTGGAAACACCATATATTTT	CASTIGGVSGNTIYF
TRBJ1-3	NA	TRBD1	TRBV28	TGTGCCAGCAGTCCCGGGACAGAGCTACGCTCTGGAAACACCATATATTTT	CASSPGTELRSGNTIYF
TRBJ1-4	NA	TRBD1	TRBV25-1	TGTGCCAGCAGTGAAGTTAAGGGGGCGTTTGAAAAACTGTTTTTT	CASSEVKGAFEKLFF
TRBJ1-4	NA	TRBD1	TRBV2	TGTGCCAGCAGCACCCGACAGGGGGCTCGGGGTGAAAAACTGTTTTTT	CASSTRQGARGEKLFF
TRBJ1-1	NA	NA	TRBV5-1	TGCGCCAGCAGCTTGGAGAGAGGATTTGAAGCTTTCTTT	CASSLERGFEAFF
TRBJ1-2	NA	TRBD1	TRBV7-2	TGTGCCAGCAGCTTAAGGGACAGGGCTTCCTATGGCTACACCTTC	CASSLRDRASYGYTF
TRBJ1-3	NA	NA	TRBV3-1/TRBV3-2	TGTGCCAGCAGCCCGCGACTTATTACGGGAAACACCATATATTTT	CASSPRLITGNTIYF
TRBJ2-2	few	NA	TRBV5-4	TGTGCCAGCAGCTTGAGAGGCAAGAACACCGGGGAGCTGTTTTTT	CASSLRGKNTGELFF
TRBJ2-7	NA	NA	TRBV5-1	TGCGCCAGCAGCCCTGGACTTATGGATTCGGTCGAGCAGTACTTC	CASSPGLMDSVEQYF
TRBJ2-2	NA	TRBD2	TRBV4-3	TGCGCCAGCAGCCCGGGACTAGCGGGAGGTTTGGCCACCGGGGAGCTGTTTTTT	CASSPGLAGGLATGELFF
TRBJ1-1	NA	NA	TRBV30	TGTGCCTGGAGTGTATACTCTGAAGCTTTCTTT	CAWSVYSEAFF
TRBJ2-2	NA	TRBD2	TRBV9	TGTGCCAGCTCCGTAGGGGGGACTAGCGGGACAAACACCGGGGAGCTGTTTTTT	CASSVGGTSGTNTGELFF
TRBJ2-1	few	NA	TRBV5-4	TGTGCCAGCAGCCGAGAGGGCGGGTTTGAGCAGTTCTTC	CASSREGGFEQFF
TRBJ2-2	NA	NA	TRBV19	TGTGCCAGTAGTATAGGGTCGGGGTCCGGGGAGCTGTTTTTT	CASSIGSGSGELFF
TRBJ2-7	NA	TRBD1	TRBV6-5	TGTGCCAGCAGCCCGACAGGGGGCGCGTCTTACGAGCAGTACTTC	CASSPTGGASYEQYF
TRBJ1-1	NA	NA	TRBV7-6	TGTGCCAGCAGGTCCACCGGGGGGAACACTGAAGCTTTCTTT	CASRSTGGNTEAFF
TRBJ1-4	NA	TRBD1	TRBV5-1	TGCGCCAGCAGCGCACAGGGGGCAACTAATGAAAAACTGTTTTTT	CASSAQGATNEKLFF
TRBJ2-7	NA	TRBD2	TRBV14	TGTGCCAGCAGCCAAGATCCAGCGGGGGTTACCGAGCAGTACTTC	CASSQDPAGVTEQYF
TRBJ1-5	few	NA	TRBV12-3/TRBV12-4	TGTGCCAGCAGTTTAGCGCGTGGTCAGCCCCAGCATTTT	CASSLARGQPQHF
TRBJ2-3	few	NA	TRBV24-1	TGTGCCACGCGCCATTCTAGCACAGATACGCAGTATTTT	CATRHSSTDTQYF
TRBJ2-1	NA	NA	TRBV2	TGTGCCAGCAGTGAAGACAGGGCTCTCCGGGAGCAGTTCTTC	CASSEDRALREQFF
TRBJ1-1	once	NA	TRBV5-8	TGTGCCAGCAGCTTTGGGAGGGGATCGGAGGCTTTCTTT	CASSFGRGSEAFF
TRBJ2-7	once	TRBD1	TRBV19	TGTGCCAGTAGTACCGGGACAGGGTTCTCCTACGAGCAGTACTTC	CASSTGTGFSYEQYF
TRBJ2-7	NA	TRBD1	TRBV5-1	TGCGCCAGCAGCTTTCGGGCCCTACAGGGGGGTACCTACGAGCAGTACTTC	CASSFRALQGGTYEQYF
TRBJ1-1	NA	NA	TRBV3-1/TRBV3-2	TGTGCCAGCAGCCAAGATTGGGTAACTAGGAGCACTGAAGCTTTCTTT	CASSQDWVTRSTEAFF
TRBJ2-3	NA	TRBD2	TRBV6-4	TGTGCCAGCGGAAAGAACTGGACTAGCGGTAGCACAGATACGCAGTATTTT	CASGKNWTSGSTDTQYF
TRBJ2-7	many	NA	TRBV2	TGTGCCAGCAGAGAGGACAGTGCTGCCTACGAGCAGTACTTC	CASREDSAAYEQYF
TRBJ2-2	NA	TRBD1	TRBV7-6	TGTGCCAGCAGCGTCACGGCAGGGGGCAACACCGGGGAGCTGTTTTTT	CASSVTAGGNTGELFF
TRBJ1-2	NA	TRBD1	TRBV28	TGTGCCAGCAGCCGAGGGGGCGGGTATGGCTACACCTTC	CASSRGGGYGYTF
TRBJ1-3	NA	NA	TRBV5-1	TGCGCCAGCAGCTTGGTTGCGGGTCTGGAAAACACCATATATTTT	CASSLVAGLENTIYF
TRBJ1-2	NA	TRBD1	TRBV6-5	TGTGCCAGCAGACCGGGACAGGGGGCGCAGGATGGCTACACCTTC	CASRPGQGAQDGYTF
TRBJ2-7	NA	NA	TRBV6-5	TGTGCCAGCAGTTATCGCGGGCAGGACTACGAGCAGTACTTC	CASSYRGQDYEQYF
TRBJ1-5	NA	NA	TRBV6-2/TRBV6-3	TGTGCCAGCAGTACCGGGACTGTGGGCAATCAGCCCCAGCATTTT	CASSTGTVGNQPQHF